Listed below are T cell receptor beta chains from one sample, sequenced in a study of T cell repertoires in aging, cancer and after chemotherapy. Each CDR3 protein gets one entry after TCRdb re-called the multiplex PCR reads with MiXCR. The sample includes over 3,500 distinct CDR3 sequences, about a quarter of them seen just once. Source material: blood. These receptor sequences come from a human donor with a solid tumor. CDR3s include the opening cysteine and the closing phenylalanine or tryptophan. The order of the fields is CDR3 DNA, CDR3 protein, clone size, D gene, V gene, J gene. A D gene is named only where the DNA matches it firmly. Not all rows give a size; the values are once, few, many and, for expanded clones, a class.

TGTGCCAGCACCCTCGGACTAGCGGGTGAGGGTGAGCAGTTCTTC,CASTLGLAGEGEQFF,few,TRBD2,TRBV25-1,TRBJ2-1
TGTGCCAGCAGTCCCGCCGGGGGGAACAATCAGCCCCAGCATTTT,CASSPAGGNNQPQHF,NA,NA,TRBV27,TRBJ1-5
TGTGCCAGCAGCTTAGGTGTAAGGACAGGGTGTGGGGACCAGCCCCAGCATTTT,CASSLGVRTGCGDQPQHF,NA,TRBD1,TRBV7-4,TRBJ1-5
TGCGCCAGCAGCTTCACGCTTGACAGGACCTACGAGCAGTACTTC,CASSFTLDRTYEQYF,few,NA,TRBV5-1,TRBJ2-7
TGTGCCAGCAGCCTGGGGGTGCTAAGGGGGACTAATGAAAAACTGTTTTTT,CASSLGVLRGTNEKLFF,medium-sized,NA,TRBV5-6,TRBJ1-4
TGTGCCAGCAGCCCCGGACAACTTGAAGCTTTCTTT,CASSPGQLEAFF,medium-sized,NA,TRBV6-6,TRBJ1-1
TGCGCCAGCAGCCCGTATTCATACGACCAAGAGACCCAGTACTTC,CASSPYSYDQETQYF,few,NA,TRBV4-1,TRBJ2-5
TGTGCCAGCAGCTTAGACGTATCGGACAACTACGAGCAGTACTTC,CASSLDVSDNYEQYF,few,NA,TRBV7-6,TRBJ2-7
TGTGCCAGCTCACCACCGGTGGGGGGAAACTATGGCTACACCTTC,CASSPPVGGNYGYTF,NA,NA,TRBV18,TRBJ1-2
TGTGCCAGCAGTTCTCAGGGCCCCAGCGGATTAGAGACCCAGTACTTC,CASSSQGPSGLETQYF,few,NA,TRBV7-9,TRBJ2-5
TGCGCCAGCAGCCGGCAAGCGGGGTACAATGAGCAGTTCTTC,CASSRQAGYNEQFF,NA,TRBD2,TRBV5-1,TRBJ2-1
TGTGCCACCAGCAGAGATCGTGTGGACAGGAGGAATCAGCCCCAGCATTTT,CATSRDRVDRRNQPQHF,few,TRBD1,TRBV15,TRBJ1-5
TGTGCCAGCAGTGACTCTTGGACTAGCTCAACAGATACGCAGTATTTT,CASSDSWTSSTDTQYF,few,TRBD2,TRBV6-4,TRBJ2-3
TGTGCCAGCAGTACGACTAGCGGGGAAGAGACCCAGTACTTC,CASSTTSGEETQYF,once,TRBD2,TRBV12-3/TRBV12-4,TRBJ2-5
TGTGCCAGCAGCAACTCCGGAGGGGCAGGGGCCGGGGAGCTGTTTTTT,CASSNSGGAGAGELFF,large,NA,TRBV11-1,TRBJ2-2
TGTGCCTGGAGTGGTCCTTTCTATAATTCACCCCTCCACTTT,CAWSGPFYNSPLHF,medium-sized,NA,TRBV30,TRBJ1-6
TGTGCCAGCAGTTGGTGGTGGAACACTGAAGCTTTCTTT,CASSWWWNTEAFF,medium-sized,NA,TRBV27,TRBJ1-1
TGTGCCAGCAGCCCGGGACAGGGGAGCTCTGGGGCCAACGTCCTGACTTTC,CASSPGQGSSGANVLTF,few,TRBD1,TRBV5-8,TRBJ2-6
TGTGCCAGCAGCCCCACCCGAGGAGGCTCTGGGGCCAACGTCCTGACTTTC,CASSPTRGGSGANVLTF,NA,NA,TRBV2,TRBJ2-6
TGTGCCAGTAGTATATCAGGTGCGGGCTCTGAAGCTTTCTTT,CASSISGAGSEAFF,medium-sized,NA,TRBV19,TRBJ1-1
TGCGCCAGCAGCTTGGCCGAGGTTTCGAGCGTCAATGAGCAGTTCTTC,CASSLAEVSSVNEQFF,medium-sized,NA,TRBV5-1,TRBJ2-1
TGTGCCAGCAGCGCCGGTCCAAACTATAATTCACCCCTCCACTTT,CASSAGPNYNSPLHF,NA,NA,TRBV5-4,TRBJ1-6
TGTGCCAGCGGCGGGCTAGCATTCTACGAGCAGTACTTC,CASGGLAFYEQYF,NA,NA,TRBV12-3/TRBV12-4,TRBJ2-7
TGTGCCAGCAGCCAAGTAGTTCCTGCGGGTACGCAGTATTTT,CASSQVVPAGTQYF,NA,NA,TRBV14,TRBJ2-3
TGTGCCAGCAGCGGGGGACTAGCGGGGACCTACGAGCAGTACTTC,CASSGGLAGTYEQYF,NA,TRBD2,TRBV5-5,TRBJ2-7
TGTGCCACCAGCAGAGATAAATCGAGTGGGGTTGGCTACACCTTC,CATSRDKSSGVGYTF,medium-sized,NA,TRBV15,TRBJ1-2
TGTGCCAGCAGCCCCCGGGGCCTTTACGAGCAGTACTTC,CASSPRGLYEQYF,NA,NA,TRBV7-9,TRBJ2-7
TGTGCCAGCAGTGGCCCCATTAGCGGGGCCTACAATGAGCAGTTCTTC,CASSGPISGAYNEQFF,few,TRBD2,TRBV12-3/TRBV12-4,TRBJ2-1
TGTGCCAGTAGTGCCCCCTCCTTAGATGAGCAGTTCTTC,CASSAPSLDEQFF,medium-sized,NA,TRBV19,TRBJ2-1
TGTGCCAGCACAAAAGGGTCTTCTGACAAGGAGCAGTACTTC,CASTKGSSDKEQYF,NA,NA,TRBV12-3/TRBV12-4,TRBJ2-7
TGTGCCAGTAGTCGGACTAGCCTTGGTTACAATGAGCAGTTCTTC,CASSRTSLGYNEQFF,large,TRBD2,TRBV19,TRBJ2-1
TGCGCCAGCAGCCAACCTCGACTAGCGGGAGGGCCTAACAATGAGCAGTTCTTC,CASSQPRLAGGPNNEQFF,NA,TRBD2,TRBV4-1,TRBJ2-1
TGCGCCAGCAGCTTGGACAGGGTAAGCTCCTACGAGCAGTACTTC,CASSLDRVSSYEQYF,few,NA,TRBV5-1,TRBJ2-7
TGTGCCAGCAGCGGCCCATTCATCGGCATTCAGTACTTC,CASSGPFIGIQYF,medium-sized,NA,TRBV13,TRBJ2-4
TGTGCCAGTAGTAACGCCTTAACCGGGACAGGTGACAACACTGAAGCTTTCTTT,CASSNALTGTGDNTEAFF,medium-sized,TRBD1,TRBV19,TRBJ1-1
TGTGCCAGTAGTACCCGGGCTAGCGGGTTCGCCGGGGAGCTGTTTTTT,CASSTRASGFAGELFF,few,TRBD2,TRBV19,TRBJ2-2
TGTGCCAGCAGCTATAGGACAGGAGGAGGAAACACCATATATTTT,CASSYRTGGGNTIYF,NA,TRBD1,TRBV12-3/TRBV12-4,TRBJ1-3
TGTGCCAGCAGCCGCTCTCAGGGAACCTACAATGAGCAGTTCTTC,CASSRSQGTYNEQFF,medium-sized,NA,TRBV11-2,TRBJ2-1
TGTGCCAGCAGTTACTCGACAGGGGGAGCGGAGACCCAGTACTTC,CASSYSTGGAETQYF,medium-sized,TRBD1,TRBV6-5,TRBJ2-5
TGTGCCAGCAGCTCGACCGGGACTAGCGGTTACAATGAGCAGTTCTTC,CASSSTGTSGYNEQFF,medium-sized,TRBD2,TRBV7-6,TRBJ2-1
TGTGCCAGTAGTATAGGTGGGACAGAGCAGTTCTTC,CASSIGGTEQFF,large,NA,TRBV19,TRBJ2-1
TGTGCCAGCAGTGACTCGCTTACTAGCCCCGCGGATACGCAGTATTTT,CASSDSLTSPADTQYF,medium-sized,NA,TRBV6-4,TRBJ2-3
TGTGCCAGCAGCGCACAGGGGAGGACTGAAGCTTTCTTT,CASSAQGRTEAFF,few,TRBD1,TRBV7-9,TRBJ1-1
TGTGCCACCAGCAGAGGACGACAGAACACTGAAGCTTTCTTT,CATSRGRQNTEAFF,NA,NA,TRBV15,TRBJ1-1
TGTGCCAGCAGTGGGGGCAGACTGGGCCCCACAGATACGCAGTATTTT,CASSGGRLGPTDTQYF,medium-sized,NA,TRBV6-1,TRBJ2-3
TGTGCCAGTAGTGCCAACAGGGGGGGTGAAAAACTGTTTTTT,CASSANRGGEKLFF,medium-sized,TRBD1,TRBV19,TRBJ1-4
TGTGCCAGCAGTGACCGACAGGGCGGGCCCCAGCATTTT,CASSDRQGGPQHF,medium-sized,TRBD1,TRBV27,TRBJ1-5
TGCAGCGTTAACAGGGCTTTGAACACTGAAGCTTTCTTT,CSVNRALNTEAFF,medium-sized,NA,TRBV29-1,TRBJ1-1
TGTGCCAGCAGTGCCTTCCCGGAGGTATACAATGAGCAGTTCTTC,CASSAFPEVYNEQFF,medium-sized,NA,TRBV6-1,TRBJ2-1
TGTGCCAGCACCGATCTCCAGGGGAATCAGCCCCAGCATTTT,CASTDLQGNQPQHF,few,NA,TRBV12-3/TRBV12-4,TRBJ1-5